The text below deals with one T cell receptor (beta chain). Assay used: immunoSEQ multiplex PCR; TCRdb lists only in-frame clones, some missing. The top ten hold approximately 12% of the sample, which has 17,000 or so clones, 80% seen once. The entry originates in a study of sequential checkpoint blockade in melanoma. Treatment: randomized to nivolumab then ipilimumab (arm A) or the reverse (arm B). V lost 0 bases and J lost 5; bases outside the gene matches: 5. Germline V CDR1 and CDR2: MNHEY, SVGAGI. The CDR3 consists of 16 residues. The sample here was CD8+ T cells sorted from blood (inferred from file names), taken from a patient given nivolumab and ipilimumab in sequence. This chain joins TRBV6-5 and TRBJ2-2, with TRBD1 matching over 8 bases. The origin of this receptor is a human donor with melanoma. CDR3 DNA: TGTGCCAGCAGTTACTCCAGGGGGCCTAGTACCGGGGAGCTGTTTTTT. Amino acid sequence: CASSYSRGPSTGELFF.